Listed below are T cell receptor beta chains from one sample, sequenced in a study of T cells of healthy individuals. TCRdb re-analysed the 5' RACE reads in MiXCR, keeping a single row per CDR3 protein. The sample includes tens of thousands of distinct CDR3 sequences, roughly 15% seen only once; the top ten take around 15%. These receptors all stem from a human donor in good health. Each CDR3 is given without its conserved first and last residue. Fields, in order: J gene, V gene, CDR3 protein.

j_call: TRBJ2-1; v_call: TRBV4-3; cdr3_aa: ASSPRGLAVNEQF
j_call: TRBJ1-2; v_call: TRBV5-4; cdr3_aa: ASSLGRDRVYT
j_call: TRBJ1-1; v_call: TRBV6-2/TRBV6-3; cdr3_aa: ASSYTGNTEAF
j_call: TRBJ2-5; v_call: TRBV3-1; cdr3_aa: ASSQPGEQETQY
j_call: TRBJ2-6; v_call: TRBV19; cdr3_aa: ASNEANVLT
j_call: TRBJ1-1; v_call: TRBV6-1; cdr3_aa: ASLGTVISTEAF
j_call: TRBJ1-2; v_call: TRBV5-6; cdr3_aa: ASSWGQRYT
j_call: TRBJ1-2; v_call: TRBV19; cdr3_aa: ASSITSRGYT
j_call: TRBJ2-7; v_call: TRBV3-1; cdr3_aa: ASSQVASGGINEQY
j_call: TRBJ2-7; v_call: TRBV2; cdr3_aa: ASSKQGARDEQY
j_call: TRBJ2-1; v_call: TRBV24-1; cdr3_aa: ATSEHQDKTRDEQF
j_call: TRBJ2-5; v_call: TRBV6-6; cdr3_aa: ASADRGIGETQY
j_call: TRBJ2-7; v_call: TRBV5-4; cdr3_aa: ASSFYRASSYEQY
j_call: TRBJ2-1; v_call: TRBV20-1; cdr3_aa: SARAEYLLAGGPYNEQF
j_call: TRBJ2-3; v_call: TRBV10-3; cdr3_aa: AISPGLAATDTQY
j_call: TRBJ2-2; v_call: TRBV3-1; cdr3_aa: ASSQGGATGELF
j_call: TRBJ1-5; v_call: TRBV3-1; cdr3_aa: ASSSDRPGQPQH
j_call: TRBJ1-5; v_call: TRBV20-1; cdr3_aa: SASTGFAGPQH
j_call: TRBJ1-1; v_call: TRBV6-1; cdr3_aa: ASQTGMRTEAF
j_call: TRBJ2-3; v_call: TRBV4-1; cdr3_aa: ASSQEDPGGDTQY
j_call: TRBJ1-1; v_call: TRBV29-1; cdr3_aa: SVEARGWAEAF
j_call: TRBJ2-1; v_call: TRBV7-2; cdr3_aa: ASSSIQGNRQF
j_call: TRBJ2-5; v_call: TRBV4-1; cdr3_aa: ASSQGGPLQETQY
j_call: TRBJ1-5; v_call: TRBV2; cdr3_aa: ASRAGLFNQPQH
j_call: TRBJ1-1; v_call: TRBV24-1; cdr3_aa: ATSDSGSKNTEAF
j_call: TRBJ2-1; v_call: TRBV24-1; cdr3_aa: ATSDLQRGGLNEQF
j_call: TRBJ2-2; v_call: TRBV9; cdr3_aa: ASSVWDTGELF
j_call: TRBJ1-6; v_call: TRBV25-1; cdr3_aa: ASSEYIQGEGNSPLH
j_call: TRBJ1-2; v_call: TRBV7-9; cdr3_aa: ASSPAFRSSFYGYT
j_call: TRBJ2-3; v_call: TRBV20-1; cdr3_aa: SAGLSGGTDTQY
j_call: TRBJ2-3; v_call: TRBV6-6; cdr3_aa: ASSGAPDTQY
j_call: TRBJ1-5; v_call: TRBV6-2/TRBV6-3; cdr3_aa: ASRDSNQPQH
j_call: TRBJ1-1; v_call: TRBV6-5; cdr3_aa: ASSPTGTGTGAF
j_call: TRBJ2-4; v_call: TRBV7-9; cdr3_aa: ASSLSAGGPNIQY
j_call: TRBJ1-2; v_call: TRBV12-3/TRBV12-4; cdr3_aa: ASSLGGVSYGYT
j_call: TRBJ1-2; v_call: TRBV6-5; cdr3_aa: ASSFTGDYGYT
j_call: TRBJ1-2; v_call: TRBV5-1; cdr3_aa: ASSFTGQGNGYT
j_call: TRBJ2-3; v_call: TRBV10-3; cdr3_aa: AIHGQGGTDTQY
j_call: TRBJ1-6; v_call: TRBV3-1; cdr3_aa: ASTQRESYNSPLH
j_call: TRBJ2-7; v_call: TRBV7-2; cdr3_aa: ASSWTPVGTGAYEQY
j_call: TRBJ1-1; v_call: TRBV28; cdr3_aa: ASILGGQLNTEAF
j_call: TRBJ2-2; v_call: TRBV2; cdr3_aa: AGGKRDLGGELF
j_call: TRBJ2-3; v_call: TRBV10-3; cdr3_aa: AIRGTSGGRDTQY